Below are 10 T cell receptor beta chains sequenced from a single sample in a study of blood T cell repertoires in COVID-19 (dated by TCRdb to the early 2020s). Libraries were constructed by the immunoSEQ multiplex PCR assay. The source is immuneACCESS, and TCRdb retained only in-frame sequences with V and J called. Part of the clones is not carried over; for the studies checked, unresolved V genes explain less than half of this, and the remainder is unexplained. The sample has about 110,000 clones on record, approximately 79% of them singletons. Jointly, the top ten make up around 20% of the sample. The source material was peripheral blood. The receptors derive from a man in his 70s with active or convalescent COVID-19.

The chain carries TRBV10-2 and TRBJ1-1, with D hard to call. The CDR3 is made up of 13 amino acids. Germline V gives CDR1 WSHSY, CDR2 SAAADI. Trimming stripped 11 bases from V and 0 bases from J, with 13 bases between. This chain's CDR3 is CAGRGQMNTEAFF. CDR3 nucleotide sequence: TGCGCCGGGCGGGGTCAAATGAACACTGAAGCTTTCTTT.

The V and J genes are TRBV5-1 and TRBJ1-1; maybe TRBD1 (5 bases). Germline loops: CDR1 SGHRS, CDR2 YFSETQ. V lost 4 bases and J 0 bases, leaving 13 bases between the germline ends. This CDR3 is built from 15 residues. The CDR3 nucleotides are TGCGCCAGCAGCGAAACCGGGGGGATGAACACTGAAGCTTTCTTT. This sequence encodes CASSETGGMNTEAFF.

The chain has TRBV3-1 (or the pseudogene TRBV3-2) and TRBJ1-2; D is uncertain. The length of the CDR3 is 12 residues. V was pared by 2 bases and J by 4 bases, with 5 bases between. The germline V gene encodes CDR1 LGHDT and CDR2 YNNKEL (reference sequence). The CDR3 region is CASSQRAYGYTF. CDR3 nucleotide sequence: TGTGCCAGCAGCCAAAGAGCCTATGGCTACACCTTC.

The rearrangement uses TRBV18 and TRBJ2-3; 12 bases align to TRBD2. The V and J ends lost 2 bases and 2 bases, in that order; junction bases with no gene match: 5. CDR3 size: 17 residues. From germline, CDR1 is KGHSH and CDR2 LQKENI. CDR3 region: CASSPILAGGLTDTQYF. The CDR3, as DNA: TGTGCCAGCTCACCAATTCTAGCGGGAGGGCTCACAGATACGCAGTATTTT.

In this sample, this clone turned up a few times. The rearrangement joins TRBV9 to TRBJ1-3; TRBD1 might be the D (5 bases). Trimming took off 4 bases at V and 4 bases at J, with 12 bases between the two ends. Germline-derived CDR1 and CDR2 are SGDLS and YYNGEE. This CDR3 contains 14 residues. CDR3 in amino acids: CASSMGLRGNTIYF. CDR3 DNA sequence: TGTGCCAGCAGCATGGGGCTTAGAGGAAACACCATATATTTT.

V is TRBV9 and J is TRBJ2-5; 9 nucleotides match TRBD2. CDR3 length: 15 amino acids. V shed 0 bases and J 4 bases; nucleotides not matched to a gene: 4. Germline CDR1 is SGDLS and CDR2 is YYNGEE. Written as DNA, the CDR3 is TGTGCCAGCAGCGTAGGCGGGAGGGGAGGAGAGACCCAGTACTTC. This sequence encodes CASSVGGRGGETQYF.

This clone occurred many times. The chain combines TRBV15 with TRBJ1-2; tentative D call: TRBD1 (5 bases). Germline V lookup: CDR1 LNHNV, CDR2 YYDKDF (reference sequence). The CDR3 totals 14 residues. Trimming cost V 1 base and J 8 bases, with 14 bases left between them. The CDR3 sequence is CATSRAEGVGGYTF. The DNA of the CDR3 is TGTGCCACCAGCAGAGCGGAAGGGGTCGGAGGCTACACCTTC.

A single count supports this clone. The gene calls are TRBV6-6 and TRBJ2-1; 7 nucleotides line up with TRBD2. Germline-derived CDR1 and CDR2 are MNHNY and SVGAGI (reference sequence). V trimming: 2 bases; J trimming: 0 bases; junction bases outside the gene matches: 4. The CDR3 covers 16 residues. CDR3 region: CASSYGAGSSYNEQFF. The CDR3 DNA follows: TGTGCCAGCAGTTACGGAGCGGGGAGCTCCTACAATGAGCAGTTCTTC.

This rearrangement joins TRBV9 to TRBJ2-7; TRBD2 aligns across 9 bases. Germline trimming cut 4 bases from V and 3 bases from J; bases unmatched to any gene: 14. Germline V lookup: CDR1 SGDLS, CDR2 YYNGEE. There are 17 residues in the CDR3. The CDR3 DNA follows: TGTGCCAGCAGCCCCCGTAGTAGCGGGAGAATTAGCTACGAGCAGTACTTC. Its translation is CASSPRSSGRISYEQYF.

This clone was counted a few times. CDR3: CASSPRLETDNEQFF. Here the CDR3 DNA reads TGTGCCAGTAGTCCAAGACTAGAAACGGACAATGAGCAGTTCTTC. This chain connects TRBV19 to TRBJ2-1, with D perhaps TRBD2 (6 bases). The CDR3 sequence is 15 residues long. Trimming stripped 5 bases from V and 5 bases from J, with 16 bases between. Per the germline V gene, CDR1 is LNHDA and CDR2 is SQIVND (reference sequence). Using reference TRBV19 and TRBJ2-1 for the parts outside the CDR3, the full variable domain is DGGITQSPKYLFRKEGQNVTLSCEQNLNHDAMYWYRQDPGQGLRLIYYSQIVNDFQKGDIAEGYSVSREKKESFPLTVTSAQKNPTAFYLCASSPRLETDNEQFFGPGTRLTVL.